The clone carrying this T cell receptor beta chain was counted a few times. Using immunoSEQ multiplex PCR, the repertoire was profiled, and TCRdb retains in-frame clones only, with some absent. The sample lists under 600,000 clones, 75% to 80% occurring once. These data are taken from a study of shared clonotypes between healthy human individuals. Germline V gene sequence: CDR1 LGHNA, CDR2 YNFKEQ. The CDR3 sequence is 13 residues long. V was shortened by 3 bases and J by 4 bases, with 7 bases between the two germline ends. This receptor was identified in a woman aged 40-49 years in good health. Some clones in this sample may be carry-over from other donors' samples. The sequenced sample was PBMCs. The chain uses TRBV4-2 and TRBJ2-1, with D uncertain. CDR3 sequence (DNA): TGTGCCAGCAGCCACGACCGATACAATGAGCAGTTCTTC. This gives the protein CASSHDRYNEQFF.